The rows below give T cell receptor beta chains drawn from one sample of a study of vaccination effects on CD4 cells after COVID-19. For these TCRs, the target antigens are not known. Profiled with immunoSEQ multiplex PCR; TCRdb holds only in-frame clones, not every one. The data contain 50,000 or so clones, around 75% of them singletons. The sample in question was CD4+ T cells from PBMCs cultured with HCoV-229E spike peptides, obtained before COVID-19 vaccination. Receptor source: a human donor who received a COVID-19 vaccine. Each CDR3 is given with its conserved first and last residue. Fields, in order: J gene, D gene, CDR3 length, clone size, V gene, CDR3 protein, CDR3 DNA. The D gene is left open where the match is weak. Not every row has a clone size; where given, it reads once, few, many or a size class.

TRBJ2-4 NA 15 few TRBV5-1 CASSLEPTGGNIQYF TGCGCCAGCAGCTTGGAGCCGACAGGAGGAAACATTCAGTACTTC
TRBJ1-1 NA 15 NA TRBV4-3 CASSQVTGGVTEAFF TGCGCCAGCAGCCAAGTGACCGGGGGCGTCACTGAAGCTTTCTTT
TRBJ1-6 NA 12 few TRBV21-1 CASSKEDSPLHF TGTGCCAGCAGCAAAGAGGACTCACCCCTCCACTTT
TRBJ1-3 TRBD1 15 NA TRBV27 CASSTGQGSGNTIYF TGTGCCAGCAGTACAGGACAGGGGAGTGGAAACACCATATATTTT
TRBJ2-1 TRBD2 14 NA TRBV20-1 CSASRAGVGNEQFF TGCAGTGCTAGTAGAGCGGGGGTGGGAAATGAGCAGTTCTTC
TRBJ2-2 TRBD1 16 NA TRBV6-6 CASSTYGQGATGELFF TGTGCCAGCAGTACCTATGGACAGGGGGCCACCGGGGAGCTGTTTTTT
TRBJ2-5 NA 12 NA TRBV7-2 CASSREGETQYF TGTGCCAGCAGTCGCGAGGGGGAGACCCAGTACTTC
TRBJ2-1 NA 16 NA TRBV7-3 CASSFVGGARRDEQFF TGTGCCAGCAGCTTCGTAGGAGGGGCCCGGAGGGATGAGCAGTTCTTC
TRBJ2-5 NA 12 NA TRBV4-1 CASSLSLGTQYF TGCGCCAGCAGCCTTTCCCTCGGGACCCAGTACTTC
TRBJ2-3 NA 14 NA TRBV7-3 CASSNRGGADTQYF TGTGCCAGCAGTAACAGGGGAGGCGCAGATACGCAGTATTTT
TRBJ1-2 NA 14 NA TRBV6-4 CASSPFPNIYGYTF TGTGCCAGCAGCCCTTTCCCAAACATCTATGGCTACACCTTC
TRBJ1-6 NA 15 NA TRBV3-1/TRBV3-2 CASSQVGQTGSPLHF TGTGCCAGCAGCCAAGTAGGACAGACGGGATCACCCCTCCACTTT
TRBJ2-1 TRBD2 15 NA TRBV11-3 CASSFAGGWDNEQFF TGTGCCAGCAGCTTTGCGGGGGGGTGGGACAATGAGCAGTTCTTC
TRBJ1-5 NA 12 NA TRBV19 CASTNSNQPQHF TGTGCCAGTACCAATAGCAATCAGCCCCAGCATTTT
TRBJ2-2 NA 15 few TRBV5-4 CASSLVGHGTGELFF TGTGCCAGCAGCTTGGTTGGGCATGGGACCGGGGAGCTGTTTTTT
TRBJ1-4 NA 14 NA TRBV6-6 CASSYLGRGEKLFF TGTGCCAGCAGTTACCTTGGCAGGGGTGAAAAACTGTTTTTT
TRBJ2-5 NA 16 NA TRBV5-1 CASSLKVGGVGETQYF TGCGCCAGCAGCTTGAAGGTTGGGGGCGTGGGAGAGACCCAGTACTTC
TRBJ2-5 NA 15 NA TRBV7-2 CASSSTTGHGKTQYF TGTGCCAGCAGCTCAACGACAGGTCATGGAAAGACCCAGTACTTC
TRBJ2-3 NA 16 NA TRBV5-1 CASSPPGGRATDTQYF TGCGCCAGCAGCCCGCCGGGTGGCAGAGCCACAGATACGCAGTATTTT
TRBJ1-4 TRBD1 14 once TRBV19 CASSSQGGDEKLFF TGTGCCAGTAGCTCACAGGGGGGAGATGAAAAACTGTTTTTT
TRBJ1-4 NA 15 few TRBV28 CASTAEGGGVEKLFF TGTGCCAGCACCGCCGAGGGAGGGGGTGTTGAAAAACTGTTTTTT
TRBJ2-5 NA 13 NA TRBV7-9 CASSLITEETQYF TGTGCCAGCAGCTTAATCACAGAAGAGACCCAGTACTTC
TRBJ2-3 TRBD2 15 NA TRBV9 CASSVGAGGTDTQYF TGTGCCAGCAGCGTAGGAGCGGGGGGCACAGATACGCAGTATTTT